The 18 T cell receptor beta chains below were found in one sample sequenced in a study of shared clonotypes between healthy human individuals. This table comes from immunoSEQ multiplex PCR, and its TCRdb copy is limited to in-frame clones, with some not included. The sample includes 2,500,000 or so clones, over 85% seen only once; the top ten take about 0.39%. Sequenced input: naive CD4+ T cells from PBMCs. Subset in this sample: CD45RA+ positively selected. These TCRs come from a man between 18 and 35 years old in good health. Some clones in this sample may be carry-over from other donors' samples.

V and J are TRBV28 and TRBJ1-2, with 12 bases matching TRBD1. The CDR3 sequence is 17 residues long. Germline CDR1 reads MDHEN; CDR2 reads SYDVKM. J gave up 7 bases and V 2 bases, and 11 bases lay outside the gene matches. The DNA for the CDR3 is TGTGCCAGCAGTTTAGTCCCCGGGACAGGGGGCGCATCTGGCTACACCTTC. Its protein product is CASSLVPGTGGASGYTF.

This rearrangement joins TRBV11-2 to TRBJ2-4; 7 bases align to TRBD2. The CDR3 is made up of 17 amino acids. After removal of 2 bases from V and 0 bases from J, the junction contained 7 bases not matched to a gene. Germline lookup yields CDR1 SGHAT and CDR2 FQNNGV. CDR3 nucleotide sequence: TGTGCCAGCAGCTTATTAGCGGGCCCTCTAGCCAAAAACATTCAGTACTTC. It encodes CASSLLAGPLAKNIQYF.

This clone appeared once. V usage is TRBV7-9 and J usage is TRBJ2-6; the D gene could be TRBD1 or TRBD2 (5 bases each). From germline, CDR1 is SEHNR and CDR2 FQNEAQ (reference sequence). Trimming took 5 bases from V and 2 from J, leaving 16 bases between them. The CDR3 is made up of 17 amino acids. The CDR3 DNA sequence: TGTGCCAGCAGCCCCCGGGGCCTAGTGACTGGGGCCAACGTCCTGACTTTC. Translating it yields CASSPRGLVTGANVLTF.

This clone was seen a single time. The chain links TRBV28 to TRBJ1-3; D gene ambiguous. CDR1 and CDR2 (germline): MDHEN, SYDVKM. The CDR3 is made up of 13 amino acids. The ends were cut back, 3 bases at V and 6 bases at J, with 9 bases in the middle. This chain's CDR3 is CASSLAGLNTIYF. CDR3 DNA sequence: TGTGCCAGCAGTTTGGCAGGTTTAAACACCATATATTTT.

Points on this clone: Other DNA sequences within the sample encode an identical CDR3. The chain joins TRBV9 to TRBJ2-1, with a possible D match to TRBD1 (6 bases). Trimming pared 6 bases from V and 4 bases from J, leaving 11 bases between. Germline CDR1 SGDLS, CDR2 YYNGEE. This CDR3 comprises 13 residues. In nucleotides, the CDR3 is TGTGCCAGCACCCGGGACACGTACAATGAGCAGTTCTTC. This translates into CASTRDTYNEQFF.

The gene calls are TRBV5-1 and TRBJ1-4, with D tentatively TRBD1 (6 bases). Germline V lookup: CDR1 SGHRS, CDR2 YFSETQ. This CDR3 has 14 amino acids. V lost 4 bases and J lost 7, with 14 bases in between. In DNA form, the CDR3 reads TGCGCCAGCAGCCGAGAGGGGGATGGTGAAAAACTGTTTTTT. It encodes CASSREGDGEKLFF. Full variable domain (rest looked up from reference TRBV5-1 and TRBJ1-4): KAGVTQTPRYLIKTRGQQVTLSCSPISGHRSVSWYQQTPGQGLQFLFEYFSETQRNKGNFPGRFSGRQFSNSRSEMNVSTLELGDSALYLCASSREGDGEKLFFGSGTQLSVL.

This clone was counted once. The rearrangement uses TRBV5-1 and TRBJ2-6; 15 bases are shared with TRBD2. Per germline, CDR1 SGHRS and CDR2 YFSETQ. The CDR3 runs to 19 residues. The V gene end was trimmed by 4 bases and the J gene end by 1 base; junction bases not matched to a gene: 6. CDR3 coding DNA: TGCGCCAGCAGCCCGGGACTAGCGGGAGGTTGGTCTGGGGCCAACGTCCTGACTTTC. This translates into CASSPGLAGGWSGANVLTF.

V usage is TRBV6-5 and J usage is TRBJ2-5; TRBD2 matches 7 bases. This CDR3 has 14 amino acids. The germline V gene encodes CDR1 MNHEY and CDR2 SVGAGI. V lost 6 bases to trimming and J lost 3 bases; unmatched junction nucleotides: 7. The CDR3 DNA reads as TGTGCCAGCAGGAGCGGGATAAGCAAAGAGACCCAGTACTTC. This translates into CASRSGISKETQYF.

This chain joins TRBV4-2 and TRBJ1-1; no firm D call. The V and J ends lost 4 bases and 1 base respectively, with 16 bases between them. Germline CDR1 reads LGHNA; CDR2 reads YNFKEQ. CDR3 size: 16 residues. The CDR3 is CASSRKPLSGNTEAFF. The CDR3 DNA follows: TGTGCCAGCAGCCGAAAACCCCTCTCTGGGAACACTGAAGCTTTCTTT.

This chain uses TRBV6-6 with TRBJ2-5; D unclear. The V end lost 7 bases, the J end lost 0 bases, and 9 bases lay between the germline ends. Germline CDR1 MNHNY, CDR2 SVGAGI (reference sequence). The CDR3 contains 13 residues. The CDR3 DNA follows: TGTGCCAGCAAGCTCAAAAACCAAGAGACCCAGTACTTC. Translated, it gives CASKLKNQETQYF.

The CDR3 DNA is TGTGCCAGCAGTGAACAGGGGCTAGATGGTGGCTACACCTTC. This translates into CASSEQGLDGGYTF. The chain recombines TRBV6-1 with TRBJ1-2; D is perhaps TRBD1 (6 bases). The CDR3 is 14 residues long. Germline V gives CDR1 MNHNS, CDR2 SASEGT. The germline V and J ends were trimmed by 2 bases and 7 bases, with 14 bases remaining between them.

Points on this clone: The same CDR3 also results from other DNA sequences found in this sample. This chain joins TRBV7-9 and TRBJ2-7; 9 bases map to TRBD2. Germline CDR1 reads SEHNR; CDR2 reads FQNEAQ (reference sequence). Trimming cost V 6 bases and J 0 bases; bases outside gene matches: 9. This CDR3 is 16 amino acids long. The CDR3 reads CASSRTKAGGSYEQYF. The CDR3 DNA reads TGTGCCAGCAGTCGTACAAAAGCGGGGGGCTCCTACGAGCAGTACTTC.

The chain has TRBV9 and TRBJ2-1, with D tentatively TRBD2 (5 bases). V gave up 0 bases and J gave up 1 base, with 8 bases separating them. CDR1 and CDR2 from the germline V gene are SGDLS and YYNGEE. The CDR3 spans 15 residues. The CDR3 DNA is TGTGCCAGCAGCGTAGTCCTAGCTTCCTACAATGAGCAGTTCTTC. Residues: CASSVVLASYNEQFF.

The chain carries TRBV9 and TRBJ2-1, with D possibly matching TRBD1 (6 bases). The germline V gene encodes CDR1 SGDLS and CDR2 YYNGEE. The CDR3 covers 16 residues. V lost 2 bases to trimming and J lost 0 bases, with 12 bases between them. DNA for the CDR3: TGTGCCAGCAGCGTGGGGGCCCAGAGCTCCTACAATGAGCAGTTCTTC. This codes for CASSVGAQSSYNEQFF. Supplemented by reference TRBV9 and TRBJ2-1, the full variable domain reads DSGVTQTPKHLITATGQRVTLRCSPRSGDLSVYWYQQSLDQGLQFLIQYYNGEERAKGNILERFSAQQFPDLHSELNLSSLELGDSALYFCASSVGAQSSYNEQFFGPGTRLTVL.

With regard to this clone: Its ends do not fully match the called genes, so a read error is possible. The V call is TRBV2, the J call TRBJ1-2; D might be TRBD1 (5 bases). This CDR3 spans 15 amino acids. Germline CDR1 and CDR2: SNHLY and FYNNEI. As DNA, the CDR3 is TGTGCCAGCAGTGAAGAGGGCCGGGGACGGCGAAATTCCCCTTTC. Its translation is CASSEEGRGRRNSPF.

V and J are TRBV9 and TRBJ1-2, with 9 bases lining up with TRBD1. The CDR3 extends over 16 amino acids. The trim removed 3 bases at V and 8 bases at J, leaving 14 bases unmatched. Germline V gives CDR1 SGDLS, CDR2 YYNGEE. CDR3 DNA sequence: TGTGCCAGCAGCGATTACTTACCAACAGGGGGCCAAGGCTACACCTTC. Amino acid sequence: CASSDYLPTGGQGYTF.

This chain connects TRBV28 to TRBJ1-5; D remains unclear. Looked up from germline, CDR1 is MDHEN and CDR2 is SYDVKM. The ends were cut back, 4 bases at V and 7 bases at J, with 8 bases in the middle. The CDR3 extends over 12 amino acids. The CDR3 spells CASSWAGQPQHF. The CDR3 region has the DNA TGTGCCAGCAGTTGGGCCGGCCAGCCCCAGCATTTT.

The rearrangement links TRBV19 to TRBJ1-5; no clear D. Between the trimmed V and J ends, which lost 5 bases and 2 bases, there was a span of 7 bases. CDR3 length: 13 amino acids. Germline V lookup: CDR1 LNHDA, CDR2 SQIVND (reference sequence). The CDR3 region has the DNA TGTGCCAGTAGTTGGGCCCGCAATCAGCCCCAGCATTTT. Translation gives CASSWARNQPQHF.